This T cell receptor beta chain is drawn from a study of T cell responses to AZD1222 COVID-19 vaccine. J lost 4 bases, V lost 0 bases, and 6 bases had no gene match. This CDR3 is built from 17 residues. Germline V gene lookup returns CDR1 LGHNA and CDR2 YSLEER. Assay: immunoSEQ multiplex PCR; the TCRdb copy retains only in-frame clones and omits some. This table holds over 130,000 clones. Study-level results: Spike-specific TCR breadth and depth were elevated following two AZD1222 doses. None of the repertoires were sampled until the peak T cell response had passed. CD4 TCRs associated with vaccination spanned spike, dominating at 160-218 and 743-854.

Regarding this clone: The antigen remains undetermined.

Material: peripheral blood. This TCR was recovered from an adult in good health. The chain has TRBV4-3 and TRBJ2-2; 9 bases are a match to TRBD1. The CDR3 DNA is TGCGCCAGCAGCCAAGATGGGACAGGGCCGAGCACCGGGGAGCTGTTTTTT. It translates to CASSQDGTGPSTGELFF.